This TCR beta chain was sequenced in a study of cytomegalovirus exposure and HLA in healthy donors. Primers: 60 Vbeta forward and 13 Jbeta reverse. Using immunoSEQ multiplex PCR, the repertoire was profiled, and TCRdb retains in-frame clones only, with some absent. The sample gives some 120,000 clones, roughly 79% of which show up once; around 1.5% is in the top ten. Germline V CDR1 and CDR2: MDHEN, SYDVKM. Trimming took off 3 bases at V and 7 bases at J, with 19 bases between the two ends. CDR3 length: 15 residues. The origin of this receptor is a young woman in good health and CMV-seronegative. J is TRBJ2-7 and V is TRBV28; possibly TRBD2 for D (5 bases). The sample consisted of PBMCs. The CDR3 protein is CASSLLVGGKGEQYF. The CDR3, as DNA: TGTGCCAGCAGTTTGTTGGTCGGAGGAAAGGGTGAGCAGTACTTC.